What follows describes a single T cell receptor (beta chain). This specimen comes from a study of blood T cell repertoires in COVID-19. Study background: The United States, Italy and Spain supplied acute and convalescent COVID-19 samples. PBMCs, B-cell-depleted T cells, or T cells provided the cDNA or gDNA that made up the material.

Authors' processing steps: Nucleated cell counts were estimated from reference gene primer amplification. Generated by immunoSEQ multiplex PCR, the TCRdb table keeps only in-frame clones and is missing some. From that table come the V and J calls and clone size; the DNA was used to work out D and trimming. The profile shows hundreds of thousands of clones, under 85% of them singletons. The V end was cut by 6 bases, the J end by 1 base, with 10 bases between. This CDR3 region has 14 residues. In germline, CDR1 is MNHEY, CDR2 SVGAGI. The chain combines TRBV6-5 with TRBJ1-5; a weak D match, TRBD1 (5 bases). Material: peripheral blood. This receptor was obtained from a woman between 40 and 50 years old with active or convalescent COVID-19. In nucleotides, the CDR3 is TGTGCCAGCAGCAGGTCAGGGAGCAATCAGCCCCAGCATTTT. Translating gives CASSRSGSNQPQHF.